A single sample is the source of the 27 T cell receptor beta chains below, sequenced in a study of T cell responses to AZD1222 COVID-19 vaccine. Clones were read by immunoSEQ multiplex PCR, and TCRdb kept only the in-frame ones, dropping some. The sample has roughly 150,000 clones, 85% to 90% seen once. The specimen comprised peripheral blood, sampled 28 days after the second AZD1222 dose. The source is an adult who received the AZD1222 COVID-19 vaccine.

The chain carries TRBV28 and TRBJ1-2, with D possibly matching TRBD1 (5 bases). Germline CDR1 is MDHEN and CDR2 is SYDVKM. Trimming cost V 2 bases and J 14 bases, with 27 bases left between them. This CDR3 has 16 residues. CDR3 bases: TGTGCCAGCAGTTTAACCCCCACGGGCAGGGTGGGCCTTAAAACCTTC. Its translation is CASSLTPTGRVGLKTF.

CDR3: CASSYFEQGGQPQHF. For the CDR3, the DNA is TGTGCCAGCAGTTACTTCGAACAGGGCGGCCAGCCCCAGCATTTT. V and J are TRBV6-6 and TRBJ1-5, with TRBD1 as a possible D gene (6 bases). The germline V gene has CDR1 MNHNY and CDR2 SVGAGI (reference sequence). The V end was cut by 1 base, the J end by 7 bases, with 14 bases between. This CDR3 has 15 residues.

The CDR3 DNA sequence: TGTGCCAGCAGCTCGCGAGGACAGGGCCTGTATGGCTACACCTTC. As protein: CASSSRGQGLYGYTF. The chain couples TRBV5-4 to TRBJ1-2; 8 bases map to TRBD1. The CDR3 loop spans 15 amino acids. Germline trimming cut 3 bases from V and 5 bases from J; bases unmatched to any gene: 9. From germline, CDR1 is SGHNT and CDR2 YYREEE (reference sequence).

The chain employs TRBV6-5 and TRBJ1-1; D is possibly TRBD1 (5 bases). The CDR3 spans 12 residues. Trimming pared 6 bases from V and 8 bases from J, leaving 13 bases between. The germline V gene encodes CDR1 MNHEY and CDR2 SVGAGI. The CDR3 nucleotides are TGTGCCAGCAGCAGGTATCGGACAGAAGCTTTCTTT. Translation gives CASSRYRTEAFF.

The V and J genes are TRBV28 and TRBJ1-5; TRBD1 matches 11 bases. The CDR3 runs 17 residues. V trimming: 2 bases; J trimming: 6 bases; junction bases outside the gene matches: 9. CDR1 and CDR2 (germline): MDHEN, SYDVKM. CDR3 DNA sequence: TGTGCCAGCAGTTTACCCCCCCGGGGACAGGGGGGTCAGCCCCAGCATTTT. The encoded protein is CASSLPPRGQGGQPQHF.

V is TRBV18 and J is TRBJ1-2; 10 bases are shared with TRBD1. Germline loops: CDR1 KGHSH, CDR2 LQKENI. The CDR3 consists of 15 residues. V dropped 2 bases and J dropped 1; count of bases not matched to a gene: 1. CDR3 residues: CASSPGTGVNYGYTF. Written as DNA, the CDR3 is TGTGCCAGCTCACCAGGGACAGGGGTTAACTATGGCTACACCTTC.

The gene calls are TRBV10-3 and TRBJ2-7; TRBD2 matches 13 bases. The germline gives CDR1 ENHRY, CDR2 SYGVKD. V lost 2 bases and J lost 5; bases outside the gene matches: 6. The CDR3 length is 16 residues. For the CDR3, the DNA is TGTGCCATCAGTGAGACAAGGACTAGCGGGAGACACGAGCAGTACTTC. It yields the protein CAISETRTSGRHEQYF.

In this sample, this clone turned up once. This rearrangement joins TRBV2 to TRBJ2-3; D might be TRBD1 (6 bases). The CDR3 has 15 residues. The germline V and J ends were trimmed by 2 bases and 1 base, with 10 bases remaining between them. CDR1 is SNHLY, CDR2 FYNNEI, per germline. The CDR3 reads CASSENQGRTDTQYF. In DNA, the CDR3 is TGTGCCAGCAGTGAAAACCAGGGGCGCACAGATACGCAGTATTTT.

This clone was seen only a few times. This chain links TRBV7-2 with TRBJ2-7, with no clear D. Germline CDR1 SGHTA, CDR2 FQGNSA. The V end lost 7 bases, the J end lost 3 bases, and 10 bases lay between the germline ends. The length of the CDR3 is 12 residues. As DNA, the CDR3 is TGTGCCAGCAATTGGGTCGGCTACGAGCAGTACTTC. It translates to CASNWVGYEQYF.

The chain carries TRBV11-1 and TRBJ2-2; weak D call: TRBD2 (5 bases). The CDR3 loop spans 15 amino acids. Deletions cut 6 bases from V and 6 bases from J, with 17 bases between. Looked up from germline, CDR1 is SGHAT and CDR2 is FQDESV (reference sequence). The CDR3 region is CASSQVGRESGELFF. CDR3 nucleotides: TGTGCCAGCAGTCAGGTGGGCCGGGAATCCGGGGAGCTGTTTTTT. Using reference TRBV11-1 and TRBJ2-2 for the parts outside the CDR3, the full variable domain is EAEVAQSPRYKITEKSQAVAFWCDPISGHATLYWYRQILGQGPELLVQFQDESVVDDSQLPKDRFSAERLKGVDSTLKIQPAELGDSAMYLCASSQVGRESGELFFGEGSRLTVL.

CDR3 nucleotide sequence: TGTGCCAGCAGCCAAGACCCCCTGACAGGGGCACGTAATTCACCCCTCCACTTT. It codes for CASSQDPLTGARNSPLHF. The gene calls are TRBV3-1 (or the pseudogene TRBV3-2) and TRBJ1-6; 8 bases fit TRBD1. Germline CDR1 and CDR2: LGHDT and YNNKEL (reference sequence). V was clipped by 0 bases and J by 6 bases; unmatched bases: 10. This CDR3 has 18 residues.

The chain carries TRBV5-4 and TRBJ1-4; possibly TRBD1 for D (5 bases). Germline V gene sequence: CDR1 SGHNT, CDR2 YYREEE (reference sequence). The ends were cut back, 0 bases at V and 5 bases at J, with 11 bases in the middle. CDR3 length equals 15 residues. CDR3 coding DNA: TGTGCCAGCAGCTTGGCCGGGACGGGGAATGAAAAACTGTTTTTT. This sequence encodes CASSLAGTGNEKLFF.

V is TRBV7-9 and J is TRBJ2-7; D perhaps matches TRBD1 (5 bases). The V end was cut by 1 base, the J end by 5 bases, with 15 bases between. Per germline, CDR1 SEHNR and CDR2 FQNEAQ (reference sequence). The CDR3 spans 15 residues. In DNA, the CDR3 is TGTGCCAGCAGCTTAGTGCAGGGTGGAAGGAACGAGCAGTACTTC. Translating it yields CASSLVQGGRNEQYF.

The chain carries TRBV28 and TRBJ1-5; D not resolved. The CDR3 contains 14 residues. Germline lookup yields CDR1 MDHEN and CDR2 SYDVKM. The V gene lost 6 bases and the J gene lost 4 bases, with 13 bases spanning the gap. CDR3 region: CASSRLLGNQPQHF. The CDR3 DNA sequence: TGTGCCAGCAGCCGTCTCCTCGGTAATCAGCCCCAGCATTTT.

This sequence joins TRBV28 and TRBJ1-2; 7 nucleotides match TRBD1. The germline gives CDR1 MDHEN, CDR2 SYDVKM. This CDR3 is 11 amino acids long. V lost 5 bases and J lost 10; bases outside the gene matches: 4. The CDR3 sequence: CASSKGQAYTF. CDR3 in DNA: TGTGCCAGCAGTAAAGGACAGGCCTACACCTTC.

This sequence joins TRBV7-2 and TRBJ1-5; TRBD1 aligns across 8 bases. This CDR3 contains 18 residues. The V and J ends lost 4 bases and 4 bases, in that order; junction bases with no gene match: 15. The germline V gene encodes CDR1 SGHTA and CDR2 FQGNSA. DNA for the CDR3: TGTGCCAGCAGCTCCGGGAACCTACAGGGGGGAGGAAATCAGCCCCAGCATTTT. It encodes CASSSGNLQGGGNQPQHF.

The CDR3 DNA sequence: TGTGCCAGCAGCTTCGCAGGTAGAGCCTTCTCTGGAAACACCATATATTTT. This gives the protein CASSFAGRAFSGNTIYF. J is TRBJ1-3 and V is TRBV7-6; D uncertain. The germline gives CDR1 SGHVS, CDR2 FNYEAQ. The length of the CDR3 is 17 residues. The V end lost 3 bases, the J end lost 0 bases, and 15 bases lay between the germline ends. The variable domain in full, completed from reference TRBV7-6 and TRBJ1-3, reads GAGVSQSPRYKVTKRGQDVALRCDPISGHVSLYWYRQALGQGPEFLTYFNYEAQQDKSGLPNDRFSAERPEGSISTLTIQRTEQRDSAMYRCASSFAGRAFSGNTIYFGEGSWLTVV.

The rearrangement uses TRBV30 and TRBJ1-1, with 12 positions matching TRBD1. Germline V gene data show CDR1 as GTSNPN and CDR2 as SVGIG (reference sequence). The CDR3 has 15 residues. The trim removed 3 bases at V and 3 bases at J, leaving 5 bases unmatched. The CDR3 region has the DNA TGTGCCTGGAGGCCCTGGGACAGGGGGCACACTGAAGCTTTCTTT. Protein: CAWRPWDRGHTEAFF. Together with reference TRBV30 and TRBJ1-1, the CDR3 gives the full variable domain: SQTIHQWPATLVQPVGSPLSLECTVEGTSNPNLYWYRQAAGRGLQLLFYSVGIGQISSEVPQNLSASRPQDRQFILSSKKLLLSDSGFYLCAWRPWDRGHTEAFFGQGTRLTVV.

V gene TRBV27 combines with J gene TRBJ2-3; D possibly corresponds to TRBD2 (5 bases). Trimming cost V 6 bases and J 1 base, with 8 bases left between them. The CDR3 sequence is 13 residues long. The germline V gene encodes CDR1 MNHEY and CDR2 SMNVEV (reference sequence). The CDR3 is CASSGMGTDTQYF. CDR3 DNA sequence: TGTGCCAGCAGCGGGATGGGCACAGATACGCAGTATTTT.

V usage is TRBV6-5 and J usage is TRBJ1-1, with 7 positions matching TRBD1. CDR1 is MNHEY, CDR2 SVGAGI, per germline. This CDR3 spans 16 amino acids. V gave up 0 bases and J gave up 0 bases; unmatched junction bases: 4. The CDR3, as DNA: TGTGCCAGCAGTTACTCTGGGGACAGCATGAACACTGAAGCTTTCTTT. Encoded protein: CASSYSGDSMNTEAFF.

The chain carries TRBV28 and TRBJ1-1; D unclear. V shed 5 bases and J shed 1 base, with 11 bases lying between them. This CDR3 is built from 14 residues. Germline loops: CDR1 MDHEN, CDR2 SYDVKM. This CDR3 is CASSDGLRNTEAFF. The CDR3 DNA is TGTGCCAGCAGTGACGGTCTCCGGAACACTGAAGCTTTCTTT.

V usage is TRBV3-1 (or the pseudogene TRBV3-2) and J usage is TRBJ2-5; D unclear. This CDR3 has 15 amino acids. The V gene lost 1 base and the J gene lost 5 bases, with 14 bases spanning the gap. The germline V gene encodes CDR1 LGHDT and CDR2 YNNKEL (reference sequence). The DNA for the CDR3 is TGTGCCAGCAGCCAAGGGCAAGGGATATCGGAGACCCAGTACTTC. Residues: CASSQGQGISETQYF.

The CDR3 DNA reads as TGTGCCAGCAGCCAATTCTACGAGCAGTACTTC. Protein: CASSQFYEQYF. This chain connects TRBV6-2 or TRBV6-3 to TRBJ2-7; D gene unclear. V lost 6 bases to trimming and J lost 3 bases, with 6 bases between them. The CDR3 has 11 residues. The V gene's germline CDR1 is MNHEY and CDR2 SVGEGT.

The rearrangement joins TRBV24-1 to TRBJ2-1; 7 nucleotides match TRBD2. The CDR3 covers 13 residues. The V gene end was trimmed by 4 bases and the J gene end by 6 bases; junction bases not matched to a gene: 2. In germline, CDR1 is KGHDR, CDR2 SFDVKD. The CDR3 bases are TGTGCCACCAGTGAAACTAGCGTCAATGAGCAGTTCTTC. It encodes CATSETSVNEQFF.

This clone was seen just once. The CDR3 DNA reads as TGTGCCAGTAGTATGATGGCTAGCGGGAGGGCAAACACCGGGGAGCTGTTTTTT. Its translation: CASSMMASGRANTGELFF. The rearrangement uses TRBV19 and TRBJ2-2; 12 nucleotides line up with TRBD2. The germline V gene has CDR1 LNHDA and CDR2 SQIVND (reference sequence). V trimming: 3 bases; J trimming: 2 bases; junction bases outside the gene matches: 7. The CDR3 consists of 18 residues.

There are a few counts of this clone. The rearrangement joins TRBV5-4 to TRBJ1-4, with D possibly matching TRBD1 (6 bases). V was trimmed by 4 bases and J by 3 bases, leaving 10 bases between them. This CDR3 has 14 residues. CDR1 and CDR2 from the germline V gene are SGHNT and YYREEE (reference sequence). The CDR3 sequence is CASSPQGPNEKLFF. The CDR3 DNA sequence: TGTGCCAGCAGCCCACAGGGACCTAATGAAAAACTGTTTTTT.

CDR3: CASSGGPGRQISNQPQHF. CDR3 bases: TGTGCCAGCAGTGGAGGGCCGGGACGGCAGATTAGCAATCAGCCCCAGCATTTT. The chain uses TRBV2 and TRBJ1-5; possible D gene TRBD1, 5 bases. The V gene's germline CDR1 is SNHLY and CDR2 FYNNEI. There are 18 residues in the CDR3. V dropped 4 bases and J dropped 0 bases, with 19 bases sitting between them.